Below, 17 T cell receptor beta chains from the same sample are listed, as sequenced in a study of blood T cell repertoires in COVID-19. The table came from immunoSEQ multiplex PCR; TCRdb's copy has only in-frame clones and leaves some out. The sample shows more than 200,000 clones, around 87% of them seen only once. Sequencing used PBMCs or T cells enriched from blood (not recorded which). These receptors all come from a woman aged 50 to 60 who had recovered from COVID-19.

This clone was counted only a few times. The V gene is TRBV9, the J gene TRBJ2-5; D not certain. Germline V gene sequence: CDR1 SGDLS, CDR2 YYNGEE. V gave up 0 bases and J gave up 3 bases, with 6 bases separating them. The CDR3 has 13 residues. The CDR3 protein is CASSVDTEETQYF. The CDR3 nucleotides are TGTGCCAGCAGCGTAGACACAGAAGAGACCCAGTACTTC.

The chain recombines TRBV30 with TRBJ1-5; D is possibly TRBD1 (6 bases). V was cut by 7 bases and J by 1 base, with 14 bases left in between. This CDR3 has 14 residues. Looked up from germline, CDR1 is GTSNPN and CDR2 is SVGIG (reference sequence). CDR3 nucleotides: TGTGCCTTTAATGAGGGGGTGAGCAATCAGCCCCAGCATTTT. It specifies CAFNEGVSNQPQHF.

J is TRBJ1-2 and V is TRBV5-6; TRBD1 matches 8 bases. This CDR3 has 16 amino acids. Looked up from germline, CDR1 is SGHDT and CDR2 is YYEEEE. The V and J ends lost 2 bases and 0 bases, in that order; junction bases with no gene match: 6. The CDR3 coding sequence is TGTGCCAGCAGCTTATATACGACAGGGGCTAACTATGGCTACACCTTC. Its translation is CASSLYTTGANYGYTF. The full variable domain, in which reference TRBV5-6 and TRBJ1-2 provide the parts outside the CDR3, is DAGVTQSPTHLIKTRGQQVTLRCSPKSGHDTVSWYQQALGQGPQFIFQYYEEEERQRGNFPDRFSGHQFPNYSSELNVNALLLGDSALYLCASSLYTTGANYGYTFGSGTRLTVV.

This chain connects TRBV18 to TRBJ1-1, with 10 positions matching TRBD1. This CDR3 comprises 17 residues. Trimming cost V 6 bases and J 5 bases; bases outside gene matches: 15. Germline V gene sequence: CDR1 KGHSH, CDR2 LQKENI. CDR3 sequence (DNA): TGTGCCAGCTCTGAAATTTTTGGGACAGGGGCTGGAACTGAAGCTTTCTTT. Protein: CASSEIFGTGAGTEAFF. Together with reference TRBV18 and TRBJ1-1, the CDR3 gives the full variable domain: NAGVMQNPRHLVRRRGQEARLRCSPMKGHSHVYWYRQLPEEGLKFMVYLQKENIIDESGMPKERFSAEFPKEGPSILRIQQVVRGDSAAYFCASSEIFGTGAGTEAFFGQGTRLTVV.

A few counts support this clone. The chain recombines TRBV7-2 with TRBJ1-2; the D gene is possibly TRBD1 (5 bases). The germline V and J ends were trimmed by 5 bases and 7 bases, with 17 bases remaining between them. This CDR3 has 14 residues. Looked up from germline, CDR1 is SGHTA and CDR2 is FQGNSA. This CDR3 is CASSPQGGMAGYTF. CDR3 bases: TGTGCCAGCAGCCCTCAGGGAGGGATGGCTGGCTACACCTTC.

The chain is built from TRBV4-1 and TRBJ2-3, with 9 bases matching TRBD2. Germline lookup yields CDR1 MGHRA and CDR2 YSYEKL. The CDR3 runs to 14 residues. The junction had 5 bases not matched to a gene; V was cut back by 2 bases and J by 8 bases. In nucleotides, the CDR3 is TGCGCCAGCAGCCAATTAGCGGGAGTGGCTACGCAGTATTTT. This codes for CASSQLAGVATQYF.

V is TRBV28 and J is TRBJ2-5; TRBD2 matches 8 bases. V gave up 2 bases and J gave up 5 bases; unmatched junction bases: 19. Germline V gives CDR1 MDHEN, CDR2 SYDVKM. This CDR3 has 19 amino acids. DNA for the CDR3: TGTGCCAGCAGTTTAGTGGCGGGACCGAGCGGGAGAGGTCTGGAGACCCAGTACTTC. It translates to CASSLVAGPSGRGLETQYF.

The CDR3: CASRGSEGAIIESPLHF. The CDR3 nucleotides are TGTGCCAGTCGGGGGTCGGAGGGGGCCATTATCGAGTCACCCCTCCACTTT. The chain combines TRBV11-3 with TRBJ1-6; 7 bases match TRBD1. The CDR3 length is 17 residues. Germline CDR1 and CDR2: SGHNT and YENEEA. With V trimmed by 9 bases and J by 10 bases, 21 bases remained unmatched.

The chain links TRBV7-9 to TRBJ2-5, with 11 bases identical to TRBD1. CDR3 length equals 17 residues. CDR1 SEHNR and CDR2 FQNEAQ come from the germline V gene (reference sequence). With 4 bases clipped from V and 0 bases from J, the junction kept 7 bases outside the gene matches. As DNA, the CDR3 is TGTGCCAGCAGCTCCAGCTGGGACAGGGGGTACCAAGAGACCCAGTACTTC. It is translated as CASSSSWDRGYQETQYF.

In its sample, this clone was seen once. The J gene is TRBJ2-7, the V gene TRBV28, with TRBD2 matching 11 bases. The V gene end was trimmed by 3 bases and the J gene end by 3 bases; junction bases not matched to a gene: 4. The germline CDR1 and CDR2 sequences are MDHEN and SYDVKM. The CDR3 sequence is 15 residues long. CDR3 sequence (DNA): TGTGCCAGCAGTTTTGTAGCGGGAGGGCACTACGAGCAGTACTTC. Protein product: CASSFVAGGHYEQYF.

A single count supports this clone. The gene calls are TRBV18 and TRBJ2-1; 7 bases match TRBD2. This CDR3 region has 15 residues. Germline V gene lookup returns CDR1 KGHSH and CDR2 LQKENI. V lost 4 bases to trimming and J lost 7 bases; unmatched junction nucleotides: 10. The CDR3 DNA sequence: TGTGCCAGCTCACAACTCACTGGGGGGGGGAATGAGCAGTTCTTC. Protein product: CASSQLTGGGNEQFF.

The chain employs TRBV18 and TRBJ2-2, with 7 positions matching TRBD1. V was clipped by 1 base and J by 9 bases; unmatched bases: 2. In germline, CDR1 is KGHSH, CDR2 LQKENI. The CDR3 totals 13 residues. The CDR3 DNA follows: TGTGCCAGCTCACCACAGGGGGCCCGGGAGCTGTTTTTT. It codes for CASSPQGARELFF.

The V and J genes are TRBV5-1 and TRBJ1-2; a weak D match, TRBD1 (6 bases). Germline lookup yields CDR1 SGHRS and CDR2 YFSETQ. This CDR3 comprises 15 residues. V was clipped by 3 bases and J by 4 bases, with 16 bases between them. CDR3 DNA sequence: TGCGCCAGCAGCTCGGAACCAGGGGTGGTCTATGGCTACACCTTC. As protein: CASSSEPGVVYGYTF.

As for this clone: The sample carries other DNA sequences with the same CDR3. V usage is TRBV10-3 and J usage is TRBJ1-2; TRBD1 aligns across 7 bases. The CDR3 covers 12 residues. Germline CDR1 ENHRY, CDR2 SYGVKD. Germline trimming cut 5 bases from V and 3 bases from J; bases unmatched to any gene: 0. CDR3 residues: CAISQGDYGYTF. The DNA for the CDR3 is TGTGCCATCAGTCAGGGGGACTATGGCTACACCTTC.

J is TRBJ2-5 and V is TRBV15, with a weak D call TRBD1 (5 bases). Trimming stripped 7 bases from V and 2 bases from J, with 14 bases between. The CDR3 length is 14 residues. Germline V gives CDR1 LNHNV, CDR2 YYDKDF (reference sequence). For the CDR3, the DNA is TGTGCCACCAACATGGGGCAGGCTCAAGAGACCCAGTACTTC. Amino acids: CATNMGQAQETQYF.

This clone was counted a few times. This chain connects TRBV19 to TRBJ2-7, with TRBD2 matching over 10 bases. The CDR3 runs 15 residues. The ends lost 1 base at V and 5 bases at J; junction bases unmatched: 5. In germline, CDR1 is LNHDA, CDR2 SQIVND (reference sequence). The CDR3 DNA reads TGTGCCAGTAGTATAGGGGGACTAGCGAAGAACGAGCAGTACTTC. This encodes CASSIGGLAKNEQYF.

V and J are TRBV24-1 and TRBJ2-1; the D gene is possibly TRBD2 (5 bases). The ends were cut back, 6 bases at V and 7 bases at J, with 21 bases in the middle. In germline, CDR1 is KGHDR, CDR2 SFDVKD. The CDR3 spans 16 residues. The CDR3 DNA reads TGTGCCACCAGTCCAAGTAGCGAGAGGCTTGGAAATGAGCAGTTCTTC. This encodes CATSPSSERLGNEQFF.